The rows below give T cell receptor beta chains drawn from one sample of a study of shared clonotypes between healthy human individuals. Sequencing was performed with immunoSEQ multiplex PCR; in TCRdb, only in-frame clones are kept and a portion is missing. Among a few million clones listed, 85% to 95% were seen once. Sequencing was carried out using naive CD8+ T cells from PBMCs. The source is a man between 18 and 35 years old in good health. Some clones in this sample may be carry-over from other donors' samples. Each CDR3 is given without its conserved first and last residue. A D gene is named only where the DNA matches it firmly.

d_call: .
v_call: TRBV11-2
j_call: TRBJ2-1
cdr3_aa: ASSLSPNEQF

d_call: .
v_call: TRBV25-1
j_call: TRBJ2-4
cdr3_aa: ASSEYRGAKNIQY

d_call: TRBD1
v_call: TRBV4-1
j_call: TRBJ1-1
cdr3_aa: ASSQHRDRMNTEAF

d_call: TRBD2
v_call: TRBV4-1
j_call: TRBJ2-1
cdr3_aa: ASSQVRREGPVFNEQF

d_call: .
v_call: TRBV6-4
j_call: TRBJ1-2
cdr3_aa: ASSDGPGHYGYT

d_call: TRBD1
v_call: TRBV2
j_call: TRBJ2-7
cdr3_aa: ASSGRDRVSYEQY

d_call: TRBD2
v_call: TRBV7-3
j_call: TRBJ2-1
cdr3_aa: ASSLSASGRAGEQF

d_call: .
v_call: TRBV9
j_call: TRBJ2-7
cdr3_aa: ASSVGGPSYEQY

d_call: TRBD1
v_call: TRBV7-9
j_call: TRBJ2-1
cdr3_aa: ASSLVGTGSYNEQF

d_call: .
v_call: TRBV5-4
j_call: TRBJ2-1
cdr3_aa: ASSLFGSSNEQF

d_call: TRBD1
v_call: TRBV2
j_call: TRBJ2-1
cdr3_aa: ASSGGTGDNEQF

d_call: .
v_call: TRBV4-2
j_call: TRBJ1-3
cdr3_aa: ASSQDPPGAISGNTIY

d_call: TRBD1
v_call: TRBV4-1
j_call: TRBJ2-7
cdr3_aa: ASSQLPRQGDEQY

d_call: .
v_call: TRBV27
j_call: TRBJ1-5
cdr3_aa: ASRLGQNSNQPQH

d_call: TRBD1
v_call: TRBV6-6
j_call: TRBJ2-7
cdr3_aa: ASRTGYTYEQY

d_call: .
v_call: TRBV19
j_call: TRBJ2-2
cdr3_aa: ASSKTGTGELF

d_call: TRBD1
v_call: TRBV6-5
j_call: TRBJ2-1
cdr3_aa: ASSRDSLNNEQF

d_call: TRBD2
v_call: TRBV6-1
j_call: TRBJ2-7
cdr3_aa: ASSEWGLAGYEQY

d_call: .
v_call: TRBV2
j_call: TRBJ1-3
cdr3_aa: ASSNRDTSGNTIY

d_call: TRBD2
v_call: TRBV28
j_call: TRBJ2-4
cdr3_aa: ASSLEGLATGIQY

d_call: .
v_call: TRBV5-5
j_call: TRBJ2-6
cdr3_aa: ASADLGGANVLT

d_call: .
v_call: TRBV5-6
j_call: TRBJ2-7
cdr3_aa: ASSPGRSSYEQY

d_call: .
v_call: TRBV11-2
j_call: TRBJ2-1
cdr3_aa: ASSFVHNEQF

d_call: .
v_call: TRBV27
j_call: TRBJ1-2
cdr3_aa: ASSFGTGYGYT

d_call: TRBD1
v_call: TRBV11-2
j_call: TRBJ1-2
cdr3_aa: ASSTGQVGGYT

d_call: .
v_call: TRBV6-5
j_call: TRBJ2-7
cdr3_aa: ASSYSMGEQY

d_call: TRBD1
v_call: TRBV23-1
j_call: TRBJ2-7
cdr3_aa: ASSRTGYYEQY

d_call: .
v_call: TRBV15
j_call: TRBJ1-1
cdr3_aa: ATEDLSQNTEAF

d_call: TRBD1
v_call: TRBV27
j_call: TRBJ2-4
cdr3_aa: ASSFTTQGGPAKNIQY

d_call: TRBD1
v_call: TRBV7-9
j_call: TRBJ1-3
cdr3_aa: ASSSPRGHTGAPGNTIY

d_call: TRBD2
v_call: TRBV28
j_call: TRBJ2-2
cdr3_aa: ASSFGAGDATGELF

d_call: TRBD1
v_call: TRBV28
j_call: TRBJ1-1
cdr3_aa: ATRWTGDMNTEAF

d_call: .
v_call: TRBV7-9
j_call: TRBJ2-7
cdr3_aa: ASSFTGREAYEQY

d_call: .
v_call: TRBV28
j_call: TRBJ1-2
cdr3_aa: ASSPRRAAHGYT

d_call: .
v_call: TRBV5-1
j_call: TRBJ1-1
cdr3_aa: ASSSQWGRRANTEAF

d_call: TRBD1
v_call: TRBV7-9
j_call: TRBJ2-4
cdr3_aa: ASSLARQGAKGKNIQY

d_call: .
v_call: TRBV29-1
j_call: TRBJ2-1
cdr3_aa: SAPGLLYNEQF

d_call: .
v_call: TRBV7-8
j_call: TRBJ2-7
cdr3_aa: ASSSIIHGEQY

d_call: TRBD2
v_call: TRBV28
j_call: TRBJ2-7
cdr3_aa: ASSSLAGGPHQY

d_call: .
v_call: TRBV27
j_call: TRBJ2-3
cdr3_aa: ASKVGARTDTQY

d_call: TRBD2
v_call: TRBV11-3
j_call: TRBJ2-3
cdr3_aa: ASSMSGRITDTQY

d_call: .
v_call: TRBV9
j_call: TRBJ2-3
cdr3_aa: ASSVEDDYRQY

d_call: .
v_call: TRBV6-5
j_call: TRBJ2-7
cdr3_aa: ASSYGDRQGYEQY

d_call: .
v_call: TRBV27
j_call: TRBJ2-1
cdr3_aa: ASSSPDSSGVYNEQF

d_call: .
v_call: TRBV15
j_call: TRBJ2-4
cdr3_aa: ATSTHELGLYIQY

d_call: TRBD1
v_call: TRBV11-2
j_call: TRBJ2-7
cdr3_aa: ASSISSGQGSYEQY

d_call: .
v_call: TRBV15
j_call: TRBJ2-2
cdr3_aa: ATSREGGELF

d_call: .
v_call: TRBV11-3
j_call: TRBJ2-1
cdr3_aa: ASSILANEQF

d_call: TRBD1
v_call: TRBV2
j_call: TRBJ1-5
cdr3_aa: ASSARTGGADQPQH

d_call: .
v_call: TRBV14
j_call: TRBJ2-7
cdr3_aa: ASSQAQIYEQY

d_call: .
v_call: TRBV7-2
j_call: TRBJ2-3
cdr3_aa: ASSLVIRDVTAGDTQY

d_call: .
v_call: TRBV7-9
j_call: TRBJ2-7
cdr3_aa: ASSLALYSEQY

d_call: .
v_call: TRBV4-1
j_call: TRBJ2-1
cdr3_aa: ASSQDRPYNEQF

d_call: .
v_call: TRBV9
j_call: TRBJ2-5
cdr3_aa: ASSVGGGPQY